Below, 5 T cell receptor beta chains from the same sample are listed, as sequenced in a study of shared clonotypes between healthy human individuals. Data came from immunoSEQ multiplex PCR; TCRdb stores just in-frame clones and leaves some out. The data hold about 2 million clones, with 85% to 95% observed a single time. Sequenced: naive CD4+ T cells sorted from blood. Subset specified: CD45RA+ positively selected. Receptors originate from a man aged 18 to 29 in good health.

Of note for this clone: Other DNA sequences in this specimen translate into the identical CDR3. V gene TRBV6-1 combines with J gene TRBJ1-2; no definite D call. Germline CDR1 is MNHNS and CDR2 is SASEGT. V was cut by 4 bases and J by 1 base, with 4 bases left in between. The CDR3 consists of 12 residues. The chain's CDR3 is CASSAVNYGYTF. The CDR3 DNA reads as TGTGCCAGCAGTGCGGTTAACTATGGCTACACCTTC.

CDR3 loop: CASNIGGSSSYEQYF. The DNA for the CDR3 is TGTGCCAGCAACATTGGGGGGTCCAGCTCCTACGAGCAGTACTTC. The gene calls are TRBV6-1 and TRBJ2-7; a weak D match, TRBD2 (6 bases). Trimming removed 7 bases at V and 0 bases at J, with 16 bases between. This CDR3 spans 15 amino acids. Germline lookup yields CDR1 MNHNS and CDR2 SASEGT.

With regard to this clone: The sample contains more than one DNA sequence encoding this CDR3. The rearrangement uses TRBV9 and TRBJ2-1; a weak D match, TRBD1 (5 bases). This CDR3 has 15 amino acids. Germline values: CDR1 SGDLS, CDR2 YYNGEE. Trimming stripped 0 bases from V and 0 bases from J, with 7 bases between. CDR3 bases: TGTGCCAGCAGCGTAGGGCAGGGCTCCTACAATGAGCAGTTCTTC. Residues: CASSVGQGSYNEQFF.

V and J are TRBV5-4 and TRBJ1-4; D is uncertain. The CDR3 covers 14 residues. CDR1 SGHNT and CDR2 YYREEE come from the germline V gene (reference sequence). V was cut by 7 bases and J by 0 bases, with 10 bases left in between. The CDR3 nucleotides read TGTGCCAGCGCCCCAGCTGCAACTAATGAAAAACTGTTTTTT. It is translated as CASAPAATNEKLFF.

The CDR3 bases are TGTGCCAGCAGCTTGCTATTCACAGATACGCAGTATTTT. This sequence encodes CASSLLFTDTQYF. The gene calls are TRBV7-2 and TRBJ2-3, with D unclear. Germline CDR1 and CDR2: SGHTA and FQGNSA. This CDR3 is 13 amino acids long. The V end lost 3 bases, the J end lost 2 bases, and 6 bases lay between the germline ends.